This T cell receptor beta chain was profiled in a study of cytomegalovirus exposure and HLA in healthy donors. The donors belonged to the roughly 110-subject validation cohort, separate from the approximately 700-subject first cohort. Per the germline V gene, CDR1 is MRHNA and CDR2 is SNTAGT. V shed 0 bases and J 9 bases; nucleotides not matched to a gene: 1. The CDR3 extends over 15 amino acids. Turning to this clone: What it binds is not known.

Sequenced by immunoSEQ multiplex PCR; TCRdb stores in-frame clones only, minus some. The table includes 150,000 to 200,000 clones, about 87% detected once. Study-level results: Most TCR sequences were uncommon, yet certain public TCRs appeared in many donors.

The sequence was obtained from a woman aged 30 to 39 in good health and CMV-seronegative. The specimen was PBMCs. This chain joins TRBV6-4 and TRBJ1-6, with 11 positions matching TRBD1. The chain's CDR3 is CASSDSGQGGSPLHF. Here the CDR3 DNA reads TGTGCCAGCAGTGACTCGGGACAGGGGGGTTCACCCCTCCACTTT.